This T cell receptor (beta chain) is from a study of cytomegalovirus exposure and HLA in healthy donors. Overall study: Findings of an earlier analysis included 90 million to 120 million unique TCR beta sequences from roughly 190 million T cells.

Findings and limits, study-wide: Cytomegalovirus status, reportedly, was diagnosed with high specificity and sensitivity by the classifier. Among the most significant clusters, several appeared linked to common viral pathogens in a later analysis.

The V end was cut by 0 bases, the J end by 3 bases, with 11 bases between. The CDR3 sequence is 16 residues long. Germline V gene lookup returns CDR1 SGHTA and CDR2 FQGNSA. The PCR was carried out with 60 Vbeta primers and 13 Jbeta primers. Sequencing was performed with immunoSEQ multiplex PCR; in TCRdb, only in-frame clones are kept and a portion is missing. The table shows 150,000 or so clones, with roughly three quarters occurring only once. This clone was observed a few times. Its specificity is unknown. The TCR originated in a male donor in good health and CMV-seronegative. Specimen: PBMCs. V is TRBV7-2 and J is TRBJ2-2; D unclear. CDR3: CASSLAVRGDTGELFF. CDR3 nucleotide sequence: TGTGCCAGCAGCTTAGCCGTCCGAGGCGACACCGGGGAGCTGTTTTTT.